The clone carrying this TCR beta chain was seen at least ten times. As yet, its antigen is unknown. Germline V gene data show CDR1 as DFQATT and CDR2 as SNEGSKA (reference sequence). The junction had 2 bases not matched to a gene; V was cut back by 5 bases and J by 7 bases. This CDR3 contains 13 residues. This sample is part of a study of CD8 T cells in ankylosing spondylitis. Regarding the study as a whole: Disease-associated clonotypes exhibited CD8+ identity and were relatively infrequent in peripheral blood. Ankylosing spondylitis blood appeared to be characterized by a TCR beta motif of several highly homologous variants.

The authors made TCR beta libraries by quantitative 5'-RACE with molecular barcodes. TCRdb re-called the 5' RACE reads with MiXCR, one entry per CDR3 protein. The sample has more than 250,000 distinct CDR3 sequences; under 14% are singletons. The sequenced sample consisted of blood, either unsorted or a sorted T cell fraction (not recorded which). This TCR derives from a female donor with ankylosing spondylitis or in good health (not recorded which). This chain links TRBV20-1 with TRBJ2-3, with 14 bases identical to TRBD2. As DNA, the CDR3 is TGCAGTGCTCGACTAGCGGGGGGGAATACGCAGTATTTT. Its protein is CSARLAGGNTQYF.